This TCR beta chain was sequenced during a study of CD8+ T cells in alopecia areata. This clone was seen once. Its antigen is unknown. RNA, once extracted, was reverse transcribed into cDNA for use as the sequencing template. This table comes from immunoSEQ multiplex PCR, and its TCRdb copy is limited to in-frame clones, with some not included. The sample yields 90,000 or so clones, roughly 45% seen once. Trimming pared 8 bases from V and 0 bases from J, leaving 17 bases between. Germline values: CDR1 SGHTA, CDR2 FQGNSA. The CDR3 is 15 amino acids. Whole-study findings and limits: Among the 100 top clones, expanded CD8+ clones, like scalp clonality, were significantly decreased by tofacitinib. Sequences from scalp samples also cover resident alphabeta T cells of normal skin. Many expanded lesional clones persisted during tofacitinib (in both scalp and blood). For lesional scalp, especially alopecia totalis/universalis, clonality was higher than in normal scalp.

Regarding treatment: oral pan-JAK inhibitor, 5-10 mg twice daily. The chain employs TRBV7-2 and TRBJ2-7, with D perhaps TRBD1 (6 bases). The material sequenced was CD8+ T cells sorted from blood, taken at week 24, from a patient treated with tofacitinib. The TCR originated in a human donor with alopecia areata. CDR3: CASGFETGLSYEQYF. CDR3 nucleotide sequence: TGTGCCAGCGGGTTCGAAACAGGGCTCTCCTACGAGCAGTACTTC. Supplemented by reference TRBV7-2 and TRBJ2-7, the full variable domain reads GAGVSQSPSNKVTEKGKDVELRCDPISGHTALYWYRQSLGQGLEFLIYFQGNSAPDKSGLPSDRFSAERTGGSVSTLTIQRTQQEDSAVYLCASGFETGLSYEQYFGPGTRLTVT.